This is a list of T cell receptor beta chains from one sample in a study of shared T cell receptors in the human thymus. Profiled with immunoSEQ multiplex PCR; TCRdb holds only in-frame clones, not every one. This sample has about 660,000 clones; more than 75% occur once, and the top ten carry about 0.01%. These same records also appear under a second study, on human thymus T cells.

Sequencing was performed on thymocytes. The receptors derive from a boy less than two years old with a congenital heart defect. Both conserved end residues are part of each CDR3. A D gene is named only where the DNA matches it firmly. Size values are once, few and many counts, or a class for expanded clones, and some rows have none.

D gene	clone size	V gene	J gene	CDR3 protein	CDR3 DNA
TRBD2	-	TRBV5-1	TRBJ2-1	CASSFLAGSRDEQFF	TGCGCCAGCAGCTTCTTAGCGGGATCAAGGGATGAGCAGTTCTTC
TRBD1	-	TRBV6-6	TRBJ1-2	CASNLGQPNYGYTF	TGTGCCAGCAATCTGGGACAGCCGAACTATGGCTACACCTTC
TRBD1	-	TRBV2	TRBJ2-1	CAILGTDNEQFF	TGTGCCATCCTCGGGACAGACAATGAGCAGTTCTTC
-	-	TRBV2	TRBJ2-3	CASSWSYTDTQYF	TGTGCCAGCAGTTGGAGTTACACAGATACGCAGTATTTT
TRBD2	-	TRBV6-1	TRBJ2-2	CASSEFQELAGDTGELFF	TGTGCCAGCAGTGAGTTCCAGGAGCTAGCGGGAGACACCGGGGAGCTGTTTTTT
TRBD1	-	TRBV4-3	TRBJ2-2	CASSQLRQGAAGELFF	TGCGCCAGCAGCCAGCTCCGACAGGGGGCAGCCGGGGAGCTGTTTTTT
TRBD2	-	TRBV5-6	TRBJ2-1	CASSGTSEPLSSYNEQFF	TGTGCCAGCAGCGGGACTAGCGAGCCCTTAAGCTCCTACAATGAGCAGTTCTTC
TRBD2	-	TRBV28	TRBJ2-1	CASSPLSGRAVNEQFF	TGTGCCAGCAGTCCCCTCAGCGGGAGGGCCGTCAATGAGCAGTTCTTC
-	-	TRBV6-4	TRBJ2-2	CASSDPGPGNTGELFF	TGTGCCAGCAGTGACCCCGGTCCGGGGAACACCGGGGAGCTGTTTTTT
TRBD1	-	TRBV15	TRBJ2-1	CATSRGDRTGDEQFF	TGTGCCACCAGCAGAGGGGACCGGACAGGCGATGAGCAGTTCTTC
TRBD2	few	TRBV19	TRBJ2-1	CASSIHSGLAGNEQFF	TGTGCCAGTAGTATCCACTCGGGACTAGCGGGAAATGAGCAGTTCTTC
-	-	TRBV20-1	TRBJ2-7	CSARESYEQYF	TGCAGTGCTAGAGAGAGCTACGAGCAGTACTTC
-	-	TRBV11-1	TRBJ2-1	CASSQGVLEIDEQFF	TGTGCCAGCAGCCAGGGTGTTCTAGAAATCGATGAGCAGTTCTTC
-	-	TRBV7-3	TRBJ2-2	CASSFSGDTGELFF	TGTGCCAGCAGCTTCAGTGGAGACACCGGGGAGCTGTTTTTT
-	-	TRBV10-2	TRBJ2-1	CASSESGPLGYNEQFF	TGCGCCAGCAGTGAGTCGGGCCCACTGGGCTACAATGAGCAGTTCTTC
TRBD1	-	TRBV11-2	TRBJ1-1	CASSQTNKTGGPREAFF	TGTGCCAGCAGCCAAACCAACAAGACAGGGGGACCCCGAGAAGCTTTCTTT
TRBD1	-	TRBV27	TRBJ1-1	CASSRQGHTEAFF	TGTGCCAGCAGTCGACAGGGGCACACTGAAGCTTTCTTT
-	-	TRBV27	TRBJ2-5	CASSNLLIKETQYF	TGTGCCAGCAGCAACTTATTGATAAAAGAGACCCAGTACTTC
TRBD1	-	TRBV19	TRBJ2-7	CASSVGLDRGSYEQYF	TGTGCCAGTAGTGTTGGGCTGGACAGGGGTTCCTACGAGCAGTACTTC
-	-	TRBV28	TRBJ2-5	CASGHAETQYF	TGTGCCAGCGGACATGCCGAGACCCAGTACTTC
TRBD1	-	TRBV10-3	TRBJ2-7	CAISDPGTDPPHEQYF	TGTGCCATCAGTGATCCTGGGACAGACCCACCTCACGAGCAGTACTTC
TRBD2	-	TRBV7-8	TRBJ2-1	CASSLDSGRARSYNEQFF	TGTGCCAGCAGCTTAGATAGCGGGAGGGCCCGGTCCTACAATGAGCAGTTCTTC
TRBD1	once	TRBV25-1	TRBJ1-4	CASTGSRDRGKLFF	TGTGCCAGCACCGGGTCCCGGGACAGGGGTAAACTGTTTTTT
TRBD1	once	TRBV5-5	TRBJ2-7	CASSSQGGTGRYEQYF	TGTGCCAGCAGCTCCCAAGGGGGGACAGGGAGGTACGAGCAGTACTTC
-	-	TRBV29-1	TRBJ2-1	CSVEPKNNEQFF	TGCAGCGTTGAACCTAAAAACAATGAGCAGTTCTTC
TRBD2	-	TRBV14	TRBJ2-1	CASSQGTSGFSYNEQFF	TGTGCCAGCAGCCAAGGGACTAGCGGGTTCTCCTACAATGAGCAGTTCTTC
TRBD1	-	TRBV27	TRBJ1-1	CASSLRQGAEAFF	TGTGCCAGCAGTTTACGGCAGGGGGCTGAAGCTTTCTTT
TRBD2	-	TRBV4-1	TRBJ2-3	CASSRLAGEADTQYF	TGCGCCAGCAGCCGACTAGCGGGAGAGGCAGATACGCAGTATTTT
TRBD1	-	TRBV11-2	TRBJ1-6	CASSSLPPGTGDNSPLHF	TGTGCCAGCAGCTCCCTCCCCCCTGGGACAGGGGATAATTCACCCCTCCACTTT
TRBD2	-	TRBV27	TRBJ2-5	CASSLPGLKGETQYF	TGTGCCAGCAGTTTGCCGGGACTAAAGGGGGAGACCCAGTACTTC
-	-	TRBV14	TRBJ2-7	CASSLQEALGRGTYEQYF	TGTGCCAGCAGCCTACAAGAGGCTCTTGGCAGGGGAACCTACGAGCAGTACTTC
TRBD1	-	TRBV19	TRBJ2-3	CASSIQLGQGDGTDTQYF	TGTGCCAGTAGTATCCAGCTGGGACAGGGGGATGGAACAGATACGCAGTATTTT
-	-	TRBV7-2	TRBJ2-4	CATVGGDHGAKNIQYF	TGTGCCACCGTAGGGGGGGACCATGGGGCCAAAAACATTCAGTACTTC
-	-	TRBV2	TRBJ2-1	CASRTSRLEYNEQFF	TGTGCCAGCAGAACGTCCCGACTGGAATACAATGAGCAGTTCTTC
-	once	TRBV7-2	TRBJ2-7	CASSPKRRVPTYEQYF	TGTGCCAGCAGCCCCAAGCGGAGGGTTCCCACCTACGAGCAGTACTTC
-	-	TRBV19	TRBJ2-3	CASSIPTGSTDTQYF	TGTGCCAGTAGTATACCGACAGGATCCACAGATACGCAGTATTTT
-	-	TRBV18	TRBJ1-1	CASSPTGNTEAFF	TGTGCCAGCTCACCAACGGGGAACACTGAAGCTTTCTTT
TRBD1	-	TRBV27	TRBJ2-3	CASSRDRAYTDTQYF	TGTGCCAGCAGCAGGGACAGGGCCTACACAGATACGCAGTATTTT
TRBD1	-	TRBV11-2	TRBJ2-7	CASSRQGYEQYF	TGTGCCAGCAGCCGACAGGGTTACGAGCAGTACTTC
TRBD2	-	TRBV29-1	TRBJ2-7	CSVVLNLLADASYEQYF	TGCAGCGTTGTCCTCAACCTACTAGCGGATGCTAGTTACGAGCAGTACTTC
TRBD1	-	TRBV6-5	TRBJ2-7	CASSPGGHLPYEQYF	TGTGCCAGCAGCCCAGGGGGACACTTACCCTACGAGCAGTACTTC
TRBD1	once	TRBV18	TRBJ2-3	CASSPHRDRGWRFTDTQYF	TGTGCCAGCTCGCCTCACCGGGACAGGGGTTGGCGGTTCACAGATACGCAGTATTTT
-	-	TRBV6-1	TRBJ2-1	CASRGRRDNEQFF	TGTGCCAGCAGGGGGAGAAGGGACAATGAGCAGTTCTTC
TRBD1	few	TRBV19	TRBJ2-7	CASSANHRGHYEQYF	TGTGCCAGTAGCGCCAACCACAGGGGGCACTACGAGCAGTACTTC
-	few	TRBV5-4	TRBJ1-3	CASSDGRRPSGNTIYF	TGTGCCAGCAGCGACGGACGGAGGCCCTCTGGAAACACCATATATTTT
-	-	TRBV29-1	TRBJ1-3	CSARQWESGNTIYF	TGCAGCGCCCGACAGTGGGAAAGTGGAAACACCATATATTTT
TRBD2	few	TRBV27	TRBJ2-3	CASSLGLAGRPDTQYF	TGTGCCAGCAGTTTGGGACTAGCGGGGAGACCAGATACGCAGTATTTT
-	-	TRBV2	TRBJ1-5	CASSVYRVSNQPQHF	TGTGCCAGCAGTGTCTACAGGGTAAGCAATCAGCCCCAGCATTTT
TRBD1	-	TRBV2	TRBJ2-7	CASTSGTGETYEQYF	TGTGCCAGCACCTCCGGGACAGGGGAAACCTACGAGCAGTACTTC
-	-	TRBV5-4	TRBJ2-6	CASSLWHRLSGANVLTF	TGTGCCAGCAGCTTGTGGCACAGGCTCTCTGGGGCCAACGTCCTGACTTTC
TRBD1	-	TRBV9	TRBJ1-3	CASSVEPQGVGNTIYF	TGTGCCAGCAGCGTAGAGCCACAGGGGGTCGGAAACACCATATATTTT
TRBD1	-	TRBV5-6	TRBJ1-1	CASRNSRDRRPMNTEAFF	TGTGCCAGCAGAAACAGCCGGGACAGGCGACCCATGAACACTGAAGCTTTCTTT